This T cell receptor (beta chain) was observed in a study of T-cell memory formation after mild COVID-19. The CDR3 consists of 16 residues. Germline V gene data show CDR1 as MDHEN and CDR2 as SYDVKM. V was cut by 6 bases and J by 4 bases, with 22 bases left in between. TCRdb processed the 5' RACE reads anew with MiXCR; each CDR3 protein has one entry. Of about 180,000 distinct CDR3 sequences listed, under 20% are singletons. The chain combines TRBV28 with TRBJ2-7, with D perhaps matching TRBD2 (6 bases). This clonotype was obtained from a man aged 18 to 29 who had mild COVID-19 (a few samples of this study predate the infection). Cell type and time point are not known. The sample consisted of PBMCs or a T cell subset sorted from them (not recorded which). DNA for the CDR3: TGTGCCAGCAGACCTTCCGGGACTTCCCTTACGTACGAGCAGTACGTC. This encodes CASRPSGTSLTYEQYV.